Listed here is a single TCR beta chain. Its antigen is unknown. This CDR3 is also generated by other DNA sequences in the sample. Nashville, Tennessee was home to all donors, who were Caucasian adults. The data are from a study of shared clonotypes between healthy human individuals. Method: immunoSEQ multiplex PCR; TCRdb's copy keeps in-frame clones and lacks some. The table has 2 million to 2.5 million clones, approximately 95% seen once. Germline assignment: CDR1 SGHVS and CDR2 FNYEAQ. This CDR3 is built from 14 residues. The V and J ends lost 3 bases and 0 bases respectively, with 6 bases between them. Study findings and constraints: Some clonotypes were shared by all four sorted-subset donors, while others were not shared. The non-shared ones had lower generation probabilities than the shared ones. An expected dependence of interdonor clonotype sharing on sequencing depth was noted. Clonotypes that were shared across a few donors made up 4% to 6% of naive CD4 clonotypes.

This chain uses TRBV7-6 with TRBJ2-1; no definite D call. The specimen was naive CD4+ T cells from PBMCs. The subset: CD45RA+ positively selected. This clonotype was sampled from a man between 18 and 29 years old in good health. Some clones in this sample may be carry-over from other donors' samples. The CDR3 DNA sequence: TGTGCCAGCAGCTTGGTGAGCTCCTACAATGAGCAGTTCTTC. This sequence encodes CASSLVSSYNEQFF. Combining the CDR3 with reference TRBV7-6 and TRBJ2-1 gives the whole variable domain GAGVSQSPRYKVTKRGQDVALRCDPISGHVSLYWYRQALGQGPEFLTYFNYEAQQDKSGLPNDRFSAERPEGSISTLTIQRTEQRDSAMYRCASSLVSSYNEQFFGPGTRLTVL.